This TCR beta chain was identified during a study of cytomegalovirus exposure and HLA in healthy donors. The CDR3 contains 20 residues. Germline loops: CDR1 SGHAT, CDR2 FQNNGV. Unmatched junction bases numbered 14, after V lost 0 bases and J lost 0 bases. Regarding this clone: Its cognate antigen is unknown.

The primer mix had 60 Vbeta and 13 Jbeta primers. The assay was immunoSEQ multiplex PCR, and TCRdb's table has in-frame clones only and misses some. The table lists roughly 150,000 clones, about 74% of them singletons, with around 3.1% in the top ten. Notes on the study in general: There were a few CMV-associated chains whose specificity for CMV antigens was confirmed in vitro.

The rearrangement joins TRBV11-2 to TRBJ2-1, with TRBD2 matching 7 bases. This TCR was sampled from a man aged 40-50 years in good health and CMV-seronegative. The sample comprised PBMCs. CDR3 region: CASSLELAGEFSSSYNEQFF. Here the CDR3 DNA reads TGTGCCAGCAGCTTAGAACTTGCGGGAGAGTTCTCAAGCTCCTACAATGAGCAGTTCTTC.